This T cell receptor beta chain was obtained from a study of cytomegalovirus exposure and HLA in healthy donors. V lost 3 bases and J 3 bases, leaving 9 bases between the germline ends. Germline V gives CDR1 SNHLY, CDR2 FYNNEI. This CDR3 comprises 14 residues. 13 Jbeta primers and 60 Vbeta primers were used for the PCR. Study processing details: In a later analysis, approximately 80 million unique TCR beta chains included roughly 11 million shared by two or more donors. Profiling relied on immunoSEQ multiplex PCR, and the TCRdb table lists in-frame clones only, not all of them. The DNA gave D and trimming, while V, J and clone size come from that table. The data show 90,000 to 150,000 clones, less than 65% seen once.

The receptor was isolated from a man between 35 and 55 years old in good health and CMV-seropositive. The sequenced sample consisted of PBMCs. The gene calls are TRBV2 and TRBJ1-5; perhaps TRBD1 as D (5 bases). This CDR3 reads CASSDRGNNQPQHF. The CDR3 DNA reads TGTGCCAGCAGTGACCGGGGGAACAATCAGCCCCAGCATTTT. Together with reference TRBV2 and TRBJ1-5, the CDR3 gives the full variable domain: EPEVTQTPSHQVTQMGQEVILRCVPISNHLYFYWYRQILGQKVEFLVSFYNNEISEKSEIFDDQFSVERPDGSNFTLKIRSTKLEDSAMYFCASSDRGNNQPQHFGDGTRLSIL.